This T cell receptor beta chain was identified during a study of T cells in Graves' hyperthyroidism and ophthalmopathy. Stability of Graves' hyperthyroidism was defined as absent ophthalmopathy progression within 18 months. Patients aged 18 to 65 had newly diagnosed hyperthyroidism lasting under 2 months. This clonotype has a count of ten or more. The antigen remains unidentified. General observations from the study: Among thyroid clonotypes expanded above 0.001, most also appeared in blood.

RNA transcripts provided the source from which TCR beta CDR3 regions were amplified. With the HTBI primer set, the TCR CDR3 went through a first round of RT-PCR. MiXCR was run by TCRdb on the multiplex PCR reads, yielding one entry per CDR3 protein. The sample has about 210,000 distinct CDR3 sequences; roughly 15% are singletons. V shed 0 bases and J 9 bases; nucleotides not matched to a gene: 6. Germline loops: CDR1 SGHRS, CDR2 YFSETQ. There are 14 residues in the CDR3. The chain links TRBV5-1 to TRBJ2-4, with TRBD1 matching over 7 bases. The sequenced sample consisted of blood. The clonotype originates from a man in his fifties or sixties with Graves' hyperthyroidism. The CDR3 loop reads CASSLGDSVAIQYF. The CDR3 nucleotides are TGCGCCAGCAGCTTGGGGGACAGTGTCGCCATTCAGTACTTC.